Shown below are 31 T cell receptor beta chains from a single sample sequenced in a study of blood T cells in healthy people across ages. Then a second PCR, running roughly 7 to 11 cycles, was carried out with a sample-barcoded 5' primer and a J-beta primer mix. Via MiXCR, TCRdb re-called the 5' RACE reads, giving one row per CDR3 protein. The sample carries just over 1 million distinct CDR3 sequences, 45% recorded once. Sequences were obtained from blood. The receptors come from a woman aged 60-70 years in good health.

This CDR3 is CASSAGTRSNEQFF. The CDR3 bases are TGTGCCAGCAGTGCCGGGACAAGGAGCAATGAGCAGTTCTTC. The genes are TRBV28 and TRBJ2-1, with a tentative D call TRBD1 (6 bases). The CDR3 contains 14 residues. Germline loops: CDR1 MDHEN, CDR2 SYDVKM. V gave up 5 bases and J gave up 6 bases, with 14 bases separating them.

Turning to this clonotype: Germline and junction disagree at one end, which may indicate a read error. The rearrangement links TRBV20-1 to TRBJ2-3, with D perhaps matching TRBD1 or TRBD2 (6 bases each). Germline CDR1 DFQATT, CDR2 SNEGSKA (reference sequence). The CDR3 extends over 13 amino acids. In DNA, the CDR3 is TGCAATGCTAGAGGGGGGCGCACAGATACGCAGTATTTT. This sequence encodes CNARGGRTDTQYF.

The chain has TRBV28 and TRBJ2-7; D is possibly TRBD1 or TRBD2 (5 bases each). The CDR3 runs 10 residues. Deletions cut 10 bases from V and 4 bases from J, with 8 bases between. Looked up from germline, CDR1 is MDHEN and CDR2 is SYDVKM. The CDR3 region has the DNA TGTGCCATTGGGGGTTACGAGCAGTACTTC. Its translation is CAIGGYEQYF.

The chain is built from TRBV6-6 and TRBJ2-4; 7 bases fit TRBD2. The DNA end favors TRBJ2-7, so the J call may be wrong. The germline CDR1 and CDR2 sequences are MNHNY and SVGAGI (reference sequence). The CDR3 spans 15 residues. CDR3 in amino acids: CASSSGGRNLYEQYF. The CDR3 DNA is TGTGCCAGCAGTTCTGGCGGGAGAAATTTATACGAGCAGTACTTC.

This clonotype turned up a few times. The chain recombines TRBV2 with TRBJ2-7; possibly TRBD2 for D (6 bases). CDR1 SNHLY and CDR2 FYNNEI come from the germline V gene. The CDR3 is 12 amino acids. Trimming left V 8 bases short and J 2 bases short, with 10 bases between. The CDR3 DNA sequence: TGTGCCAGCGGGACTTTTACCTACGAGCAGTACTTC. Its protein product is CASGTFTYEQYF.

The chain carries TRBV20-1 and TRBJ2-5, with D tentatively TRBD2 (6 bases). V lost 1 base, J lost 5 bases, and 11 bases lay in between. This CDR3 has 13 amino acids. Germline V gives CDR1 DFQATT, CDR2 SNEGSKA (reference sequence). CDR3 in DNA: TGCAGTGCTAGAGTGGCAGGGAGGGAGACCCAGTACTTC. Protein product: CSARVAGRETQYF.

J is TRBJ2-1 and V is TRBV6-5; D is ambiguous. V lost 6 bases and J 6 bases, leaving 9 bases between the germline ends. The germline V gene encodes CDR1 MNHEY and CDR2 SVGAGI. The CDR3 loop spans 12 amino acids. CDR3 residues: CASSQRPNEQFF. The CDR3, as DNA: TGTGCCAGCAGCCAGCGCCCCAATGAGCAGTTCTTC.

The chain uses TRBV19 and TRBJ2-7; maybe TRBD2 (5 bases). The CDR3 spans 15 residues. The germline V gene encodes CDR1 LNHDA and CDR2 SQIVND (reference sequence). V was shortened by 6 bases and J by 7 bases, with 22 bases between the two germline ends. CDR3 DNA: TGTGCCAGTAGCCCCGGGCCTCGGGGTATGAGGGAGCAGTACTTC. This codes for CASSPGPRGMREQYF.

About this clonotype: A much larger clone lies one base from this, so it may be a read error. The gene calls are TRBV5-6 and TRBJ1-2; D possibly corresponds to TRBD1 (6 bases). The V and J ends lost 4 bases and 1 base respectively, with 17 bases between them. Germline-derived CDR1 and CDR2 are SGHDT and YYEEEE. The CDR3 is 16 residues long. This CDR3 is CASSMSGRGLNYGYTF. As DNA, the CDR3 is TGTGCCAGCAGCATGTCCGGCAGGGGCCTTAACTATGGCTACACCTTC.

The V call is TRBV11-3, the J call TRBJ2-3; D unclear. Germline V gene lookup returns CDR1 SGHNT and CDR2 YENEEA. The CDR3 is made up of 15 amino acids. V lost 2 bases and J 7 bases, leaving 16 bases between the germline ends. The CDR3 protein is CASSLRVGPSYTQYF. CDR3 DNA: TGTGCCAGCAGCTTACGTGTAGGCCCTTCCTATACGCAGTATTTT.

This rearrangement joins TRBV10-3 to TRBJ1-6; TRBD1 matches 11 bases. Germline V CDR1 and CDR2: ENHRY, SYGVKD. Trimming removed 5 bases from V and 6 bases from J; junction bases left unmatched: 3. The CDR3 contains 15 residues. In nucleotides, the CDR3 is TGTGCCATCAGTAGGACAGGGGGCGGTAATTCACCCCTCCACTTT. Encoded protein: CAISRTGGGNSPLHF.

The chain links TRBV12-3 or TRBV12-4 to TRBJ2-2, with 7 positions matching TRBD1. CDR3 size: 17 residues. Trimming removed 4 bases from V and 3 bases from J; junction bases left unmatched: 11. Here the CDR3 reads CASSSRKPGQHTGELFF. CDR3 DNA sequence: TGTGCCAGCAGTTCGAGAAAGCCGGGACAGCACACCGGGGAGCTGTTTTTT.

In its sample, this clonotype was seen once. The CDR3 loop reads CASIPFGQSNQPQHF. The CDR3 bases are TGTGCCAGTATCCCTTTTGGACAGAGCAATCAGCCCCAGCATTTT. The rearrangement links TRBV28 to TRBJ1-5, with D possibly being TRBD1 (6 bases). The CDR3 length is 15 residues. V shed 9 bases and J shed 1 base, with 16 bases lying between them. The germline CDR1 and CDR2 sequences are MDHEN and SYDVKM. Full variable domain (rest looked up from reference TRBV28 and TRBJ1-5): DVKVTQSSRYLVKRTGEKVFLECVQDMDHENMFWYRQDPGLGLRLIYFSYDVKMKEKGDIPEGYSVSREKKERFSLILESASTNQTSMYLCASIPFGQSNQPQHFGDGTRLSIL.

A few counts support this clonotype. CDR3 DNA sequence: TGTGCCAGCAGCCACGGCAAACTGTCCCCCCAAGAGACCCAGTACTTC. This encodes CASSHGKLSPQETQYF. The chain joins TRBV3-1 to TRBJ2-5; D ambiguous. Germline CDR1 reads LGHDT; CDR2 reads YNNKEL (reference sequence). Trimming pared 3 bases from V and 1 base from J, leaving 15 bases between. The CDR3 consists of 16 residues.

As concerns this clonotype: At one end the junction does not follow the germline gene, possibly because of a read error. The J gene is TRBJ2-1, the V gene TRBV5-1; 8 bases line up with TRBD1. TRBJ2-7 matches the DNA end more closely, so the J call is doubtful. The CDR3 is 16 amino acids. Germline values: CDR1 SGHRS, CDR2 YFSETQ. The CDR3: CASSMRQGFSYNEQYF. CDR3 sequence (DNA): TGTGCCAGCAGCATGCGACAGGGGTTCTCCTACAATGAGCAGTACTTC.

This clonotype showed up just once. Germline is not matched at one junction end, which may reflect a read error. The chain combines TRBV5-6 with TRBJ2-1, with D possibly being TRBD1 (5 bases). Germline V gives CDR1 SGHDT, CDR2 YYEEEE. This CDR3 comprises 16 residues. The CDR3 reads CASSRRTTSSYKEQFF. The CDR3 coding sequence is TGTGCCAGCAGCCGAAGGACAACGAGCTCCTACAAGGAGCAGTTCTTC.

V is TRBV9 and J is TRBJ2-3; TRBD1 might be the D (6 bases). The CDR3 covers 15 residues. Germline CDR1 reads SGDLS; CDR2 reads YYNGEE. V gave up 4 bases and J gave up 1 base, with 13 bases separating them. CDR3 sequence (DNA): TGTGCCAGCAGCCTACTTAACAGGGGCACAGATACGCAGTATTTT. This gives the protein CASSLLNRGTDTQYF.

The chain is built from TRBV14 and TRBJ2-1; 11 nucleotides match TRBD1. Germline V CDR1 and CDR2: SGHDN, FVKESK. CDR3 length: 16 amino acids. Trimming at V came to 3 bases and at J to 5 bases, leaving 6 bases not matched to a gene. The CDR3 region has the DNA TGTGCCAGCAGCCATCAACCGGGACAGGGGGACAATGAGCAGTTCTTC. Translated: CASSHQPGQGDNEQFF.

V and J are TRBV10-2 and TRBJ2-3; D gene uncertain. The CDR3 has 13 residues. Germline V gene data show CDR1 as WSHSY and CDR2 as SAAADI. The V and J ends lost 6 bases and 4 bases respectively, with 11 bases between them. The CDR3 sequence is CASRDSHADTQYF. In nucleotides, the CDR3 is TGCGCCAGCAGGGATTCTCACGCAGATACGCAGTATTTT.

Points on this clonotype: At one end the junction does not follow the germline gene, possibly because of a read error. This chain joins TRBV6-5 and TRBJ2-6; D might be TRBD1 (5 bases). Per germline, CDR1 MNHEY and CDR2 SVGAGI. The CDR3 sequence is 15 residues long. In DNA form, the CDR3 reads TGTGCCAGCAGTTACGGGCTTTCTGGGGCCAACGTCCAGACTTTC. Translation gives CASSYGLSGANVQTF.

The V and J genes are TRBV10-3 and TRBJ2-5; D could derive from TRBD1 or TRBD2 (6 bases each). This CDR3 is built from 14 residues. The germline gives CDR1 ENHRY, CDR2 SYGVKD. Trimming pared 3 bases from V and 5 bases from J, leaving 13 bases between. The CDR3 region is CAISDGQGRETQYF. CDR3 coding DNA: TGTGCCATCAGTGATGGGCAGGGGAGGGAGACCCAGTACTTC.

The chain is built from TRBV6-5 and TRBJ1-1, with a weak D call TRBD1 (6 bases). The CDR3 sequence is 13 residues long. CDR1 is MNHEY and CDR2 is SVGAGI in the germline V gene. Trimming pared 11 bases from V and 3 bases from J, leaving 16 bases between. CDR3 DNA: TGTGCCGCTCGGGAGGGGGGAGACACTGAAGCTTTCTTT. It translates to CAAREGGDTEAFF.

The chain couples TRBV20-1 to TRBJ2-1; D is tentatively TRBD1 or TRBD2 (5 bases each). The CDR3 contains 16 residues. The germline gives CDR1 DFQATT, CDR2 SNEGSKA (reference sequence). V was pared by 0 bases and J by 9 bases, with 21 bases between. The CDR3, as DNA: TGCAGTGCTAGAGACCAACCGGGACGAGCTCTCAGTGAGCAGTTCTTC. Protein product: CSARDQPGRALSEQFF.

The rearrangement uses TRBV9 and TRBJ2-4; 7 bases agree with TRBD2. The J call is uncertain, as TRBJ2-7 better fits the DNA end. This CDR3 is built from 15 residues. Germline V gene data show CDR1 as SGDLS and CDR2 as YYNGEE. Here the CDR3 reads CASSFTGGSKDEQYF. In DNA form, the CDR3 reads TGTGCCAGCAGCTTTACGGGGGGAAGTAAGGACGAGCAGTACTTC.

The rearrangement uses TRBV6-1 and TRBJ2-7; 7 nucleotides agree with TRBD2. Germline V lookup: CDR1 MNHNS, CDR2 SASEGT. This CDR3 has 16 residues. The ends lost 6 bases at V and 2 bases at J; junction bases unmatched: 13. As DNA, the CDR3 is TGTGCCAGCAGACGAACGGGGCGGGAGCCTACCTACGAGCAGTACTTC. Its protein product is CASRRTGREPTYEQYF.

The chain recombines TRBV28 with TRBJ2-5; tentatively, D is TRBD1 (6 bases). The assigned J gene may be wrong: the sequence end matches TRBJ2-1 better. The germline V gene encodes CDR1 MDHEN and CDR2 SYDVKM. This CDR3 comprises 15 residues. In DNA, the CDR3 is TGTGCCAGCAGTTTCCTAGGGACACCAGGGGAGACCCAGTTCTTC. Translation gives CASSFLGTPGETQFF.

The chain carries TRBV9 and TRBJ2-2; 7 nucleotides align to TRBD2. The CDR3 spans 16 residues. V gave up 2 bases and J gave up 0 bases; unmatched junction bases: 4. Germline-derived CDR1 and CDR2 are SGDLS and YYNGEE. The CDR3 spells CASSVQGGPNTGELFF. The CDR3 DNA reads TGTGCCAGCAGCGTCCAGGGAGGGCCGAACACCGGGGAGCTGTTTTTT.

The chain links TRBV20-1 to TRBJ2-5; D is possibly TRBD2 (6 bases). In germline, CDR1 is DFQATT, CDR2 SNEGSKA (reference sequence). The CDR3 length is 17 residues. The V end was cut by 6 bases, the J end by 11 bases, with 34 bases between. The CDR3 coding sequence is TGCAGTGCCCTAAGTAGACCTCTAGCGAGCACCTACAATGAGCAGTACTTC. Translation: CSALSRPLASTYNEQYF.

The chain links TRBV11-1 to TRBJ2-1; D may be TRBD2 (5 bases). CDR3 length: 14 amino acids. Trimming stripped 5 bases from V and 11 bases from J, with 19 bases between. Germline values: CDR1 SGHAT, CDR2 FQDESV (reference sequence). CDR3 nucleotides: TGTGCCAGCAGCCTTAACTCGGGGTTTAAACAGCAGTTCTTC. Its protein is CASSLNSGFKQQFF.

The genes are TRBV4-2 and TRBJ2-7; maybe TRBD1 (5 bases). Germline V gene data show CDR1 as LGHNA and CDR2 as YNFKEQ. This CDR3 is built from 13 residues. V gave up 0 bases and J gave up 6 bases, with 9 bases separating them. The CDR3 DNA sequence: TGTGCCAGCAGCCAAGAAAAGGGGTTCGAGCAGTACTTC. It encodes CASSQEKGFEQYF.

Only a few counts were recorded for this clonotype. The chain combines TRBV6-1 with TRBJ1-5; tentatively, D is TRBD1 (5 bases). Germline values: CDR1 MNHNS, CDR2 SASEGT. The CDR3 extends over 15 amino acids. With 4 bases removed from V and 7 bases from J, the gap between germline ends came to 17 bases. In nucleotides, the CDR3 is TGTGCCAGCAGTGCAAAGAAATGGGGGACCCAGCCCCAGCATTTT. Translated: CASSAKKWGTQPQHF.